This T cell receptor beta chain was sequenced in a study of blood T cell repertoires in COVID-19 (dated by TCRdb to 2020 to 2022). At the level of the whole study: Samples covering the acute and convalescent phases of COVID-19 were provided by collaborators in the United States, Italy and Spain. The repertoires were released in a freely available public database intended as a resource for research on the immune response to SARS-CoV-2. Sample metadata almost always included a de-identified subject ID, COVID-19 status, age in years and sex. The prospective study material was composed of cDNA or gDNA derived from T cells, B-cell-depleted T cells, or PBMCs. The samples were drawn from two sources: the first 160 participants of the ongoing ImmuneRACE study, and 1,000 to 1,500 subjects contributed by 6 global collaborators. The dataset comprised deeply sampled blood TCRbeta repertoires from subjects exposed to, actively infected with, or recovered from COVID-19. HLA class I and class II types, where available, came from metadata supplied by the sample provider rather than from assay-based typing.

Samples from volunteer blood donors who had recovered from COVID-19 were contributed by a second Seattle source. Collaborating institutions collected whole blood in K2EDTA tubes following their own protocols. Collaborator samples were shipped for TCRbeta analysis as frozen whole blood, isolated PBMCs, or DNA extracted from either sample type. Inclusive of the bounding cysteine and phenylalanine, the CDR3 is 15 residues long. The sequence is cut down to CDR3 DNA, 45 bases in frame from base 1. The germline V gene provides CDR1 SGHTA and CDR2 FQGNSA. The trim is 1 base for V and 8 bases for J, with a gap of 17 bases between the germline ends. Study-wide conclusions, independent of this receptor: The amount of clinical and demographic metadata varied by source and participant and was provided uncurated.

For this clone: The antigen it recognizes is unknown. The sample holds no much larger clone one base away, and base qualities are not on file.

The immunoSEQ Assay, a bias-controlled multiplex PCR, was used to amplify TCRbeta CDR3 regions from genomic DNA. For the original study's pipeline: The number of nucleated cells in each sample was estimated by amplification of reference gene primers within the assay. To quantify the absolute abundance of each unique TCRbeta CDR3 rearrangement, sequence reads were collapsed and filtered. For each sample, productive Simpson clonality was calculated as the square root of Simpson's diversity index over productive rearrangements. TCRdb limited this immuneACCESS table to in-frame rearrangements with V and J called. A share of clones is missing; checked studies link under half to unresolved V genes, and the rest is unexplained. That table is the source of V, J and clone size, and D and trimming were worked out from the DNA. In this sample the table shows some 180,000 clones, around four fifths of which occur a single time. The ten largest account for around 19% of the sample.

The clonotype originates from a woman between 65 and 79 years old who had recovered from COVID-19. The chain links TRBV7-2 with TRBJ1-2, with no confidently assigned D gene. The sequenced material came from peripheral blood. The bases are TGTGCCAGCAGCTTAGGTCCCCCCCCAGGAGGCGGCTACACCTTC. It codes for CASSLGPPPGGGYTF. Here the CDR3 is joined to the reference TRBV7-2 and TRBJ1-2 genes, and the full variable domain is: GAGVSQSPSNKVTEKGKDVELRCDPISGHTALYWYRQSLGQGLEFLIYFQGNSAPDKSGLPSDRFSAERTGGSVSTLTIQRTQQEDSAVYLCASSLGPPPGGGYTFGSGTRLTVV.